This TCR beta chain was profiled in a study of T-cell memory formation after mild COVID-19. To note about this clonotype: The antigen remains undetermined.

Germline V gene sequence: CDR1 LNHDA, CDR2 SQIVND (reference sequence). The CDR3 totals 15 residues. The V gene end was trimmed by 7 bases and the J gene end by 2 bases; junction bases not matched to a gene: 6. Researchers used 5'RACE with constant-segment primers to make TCR alpha and TCR beta cDNA libraries that carry sample barcodes and UMIs. MiXCR, applied by TCRdb to the 5' RACE reads, yields one record per CDR3 protein. The sample records approximately 170,000 distinct CDR3 sequences, approximately 12% being singletons. Study-level results: Later expanders leaned CD4+, whereas clones that contracted between day 15 and 85 were balanced CD4/CD8. Researchers could not confirm that second-wave clones peaking on day 37 targeted SARS-CoV-2. Some SARS-CoV-2-responding clones were already detected in memory before infection.

V gene TRBV19 combines with J gene TRBJ2-1, with 9 nucleotides matching TRBD2. The sequence was collected from a man in his late teens or twenties who had mild COVID-19 (a few samples of this study predate the infection). Cell type and time point are not known. Sequenced input: PBMCs or a T cell subset sorted from them (not recorded which). CDR3 amino acids: CASTQLAGTYNEQFF. CDR3 bases: TGTGCCAGTACCCAGCTAGCGGGGACCTACAATGAGCAGTTCTTC. The whole variable domain, filled in from reference TRBV19 and TRBJ2-1, reads DGGITQSPKYLFRKEGQNVTLSCEQNLNHDAMYWYRQDPGQGLRLIYYSQIVNDFQKGDIAEGYSVSREKKESFPLTVTSAQKNPTAFYLCASTQLAGTYNEQFFGPGTRLTVL.